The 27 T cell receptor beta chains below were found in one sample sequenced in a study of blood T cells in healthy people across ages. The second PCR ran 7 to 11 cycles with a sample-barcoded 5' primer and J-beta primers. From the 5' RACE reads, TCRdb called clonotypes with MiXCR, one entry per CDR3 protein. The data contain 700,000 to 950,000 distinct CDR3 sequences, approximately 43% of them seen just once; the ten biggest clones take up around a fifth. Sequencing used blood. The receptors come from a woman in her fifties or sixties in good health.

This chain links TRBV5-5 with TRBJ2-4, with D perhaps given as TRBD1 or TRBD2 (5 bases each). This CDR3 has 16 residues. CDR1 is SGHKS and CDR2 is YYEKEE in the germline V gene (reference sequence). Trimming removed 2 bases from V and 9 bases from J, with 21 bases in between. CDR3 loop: CASSLRDGDQKAIQYF. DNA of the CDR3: TGTGCCAGCAGCTTACGGGACGGAGATCAAAAAGCCATTCAGTACTTC.

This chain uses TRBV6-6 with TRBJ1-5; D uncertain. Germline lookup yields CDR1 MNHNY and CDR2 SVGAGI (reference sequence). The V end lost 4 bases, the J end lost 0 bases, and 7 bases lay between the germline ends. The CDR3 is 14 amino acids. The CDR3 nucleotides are TGTGCCAGCAGTTCCGAATATAGCAATCAGCCCCAGCATTTT. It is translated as CASSSEYSNQPQHF.

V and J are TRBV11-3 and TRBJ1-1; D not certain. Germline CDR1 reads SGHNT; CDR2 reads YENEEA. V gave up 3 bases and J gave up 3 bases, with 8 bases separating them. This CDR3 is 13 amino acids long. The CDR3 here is CASSLRLDTEAFF. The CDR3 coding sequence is TGTGCCAGCAGCTTGCGTCTGGACACTGAAGCTTTCTTT. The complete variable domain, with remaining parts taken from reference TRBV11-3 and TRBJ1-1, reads EAGVVQSPRYKIIEKKQPVAFWCNPISGHNTLYWYLQNLGQGPELLIRYENEEAVDDSQLPKDRFSAERLKGVDSTLKIQPAELGDSAVYLCASSLRLDTEAFFGQGTRLTVV.

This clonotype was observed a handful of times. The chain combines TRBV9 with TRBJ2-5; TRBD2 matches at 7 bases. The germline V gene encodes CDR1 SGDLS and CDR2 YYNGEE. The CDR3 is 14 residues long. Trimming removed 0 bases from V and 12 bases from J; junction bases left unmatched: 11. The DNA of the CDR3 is TGTGCCAGCAGCGTAGGAGCTAGCGGCTCCCAGGAGTACTTC. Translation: CASSVGASGSQEYF.

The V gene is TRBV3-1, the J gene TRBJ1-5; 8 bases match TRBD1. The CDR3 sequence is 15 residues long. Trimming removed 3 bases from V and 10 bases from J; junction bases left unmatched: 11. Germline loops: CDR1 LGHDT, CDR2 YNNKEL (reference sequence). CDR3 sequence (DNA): TGTGCCAGCAGCCACAGCGGACAGGGTGTCGGACCCCAGCATTTT. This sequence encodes CASSHSGQGVGPQHF.

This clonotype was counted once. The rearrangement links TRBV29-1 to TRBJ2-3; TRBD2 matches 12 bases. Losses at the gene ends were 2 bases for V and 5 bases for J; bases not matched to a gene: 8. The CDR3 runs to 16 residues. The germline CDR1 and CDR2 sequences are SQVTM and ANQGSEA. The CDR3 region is CSVEKSLAGGGDTQYF. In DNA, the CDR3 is TGCAGCGTTGAAAAGTCCCTAGCGGGGGGGGGAGATACGCAGTATTTT.

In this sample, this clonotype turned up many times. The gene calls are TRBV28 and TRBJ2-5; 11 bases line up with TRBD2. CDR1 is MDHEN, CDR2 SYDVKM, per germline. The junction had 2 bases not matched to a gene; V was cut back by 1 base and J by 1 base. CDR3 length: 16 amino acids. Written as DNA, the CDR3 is TGTGCCAGCAGTTTATCGCTAGCGGGAGGCCAAGAGACCCAGTACTTC. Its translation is CASSLSLAGGQETQYF.

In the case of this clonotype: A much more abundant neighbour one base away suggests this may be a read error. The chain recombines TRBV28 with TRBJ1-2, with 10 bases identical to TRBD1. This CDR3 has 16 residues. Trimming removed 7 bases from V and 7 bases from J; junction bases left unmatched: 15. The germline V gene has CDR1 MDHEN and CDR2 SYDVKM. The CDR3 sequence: CASTVDRGRLGLGYTF. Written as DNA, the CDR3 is TGTGCCAGCACCGTGGACAGGGGGAGGCTCGGGCTTGGCTACACCTTC.

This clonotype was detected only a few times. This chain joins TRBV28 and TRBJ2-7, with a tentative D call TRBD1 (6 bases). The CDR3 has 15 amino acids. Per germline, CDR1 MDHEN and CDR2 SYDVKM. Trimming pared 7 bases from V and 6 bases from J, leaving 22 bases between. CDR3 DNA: TGTGCCAGCAACACGGACAGCGGCCCACGGTCCGAGCAGTACTTC. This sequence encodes CASNTDSGPRSEQYF.

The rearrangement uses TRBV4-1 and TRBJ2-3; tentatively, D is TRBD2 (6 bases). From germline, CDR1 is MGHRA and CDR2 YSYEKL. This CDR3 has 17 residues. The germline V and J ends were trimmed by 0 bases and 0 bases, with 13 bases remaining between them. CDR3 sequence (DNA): TGCGCCAGCAGCCAAGAAGGCGGGGCCACTAGCACAGATACGCAGTATTTT. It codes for CASSQEGGATSTDTQYF.

The CDR3 DNA reads TGTGCCATCAGTGAGGGGTGGACCGAGACCCAGTACTTC. This sequence encodes CAISEGWTETQYF. The gene calls are TRBV10-3 and TRBJ2-5, with D hard to call. V lost 2 bases and J lost 5, with 9 bases in between. This CDR3 is built from 13 residues. Germline CDR1 reads ENHRY; CDR2 reads SYGVKD.

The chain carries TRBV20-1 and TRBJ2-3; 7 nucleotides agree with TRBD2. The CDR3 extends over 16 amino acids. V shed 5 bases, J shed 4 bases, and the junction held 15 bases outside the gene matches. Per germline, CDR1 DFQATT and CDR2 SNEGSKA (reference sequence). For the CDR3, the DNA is TGCAGTGCTGGGGAAGCGGGAAGGGAGGGAGCAGATACGCAGTATTTT. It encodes CSAGEAGREGADTQYF.

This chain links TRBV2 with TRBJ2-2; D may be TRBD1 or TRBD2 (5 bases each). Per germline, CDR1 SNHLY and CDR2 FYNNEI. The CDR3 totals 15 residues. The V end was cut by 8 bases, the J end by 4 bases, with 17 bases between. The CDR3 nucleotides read TGTGCCAGCCGTGCCGGGACCACCTCCACCGGGGAGCTGTTTTTT. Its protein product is CASRAGTTSTGELFF.

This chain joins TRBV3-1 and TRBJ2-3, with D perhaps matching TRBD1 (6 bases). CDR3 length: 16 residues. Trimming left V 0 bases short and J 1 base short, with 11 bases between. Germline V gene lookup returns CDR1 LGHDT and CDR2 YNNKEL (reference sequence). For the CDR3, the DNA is TGTGCCAGCAGCCAAGAGATACAGGGTGGCACAGATACGCAGTATTTT. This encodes CASSQEIQGGTDTQYF.

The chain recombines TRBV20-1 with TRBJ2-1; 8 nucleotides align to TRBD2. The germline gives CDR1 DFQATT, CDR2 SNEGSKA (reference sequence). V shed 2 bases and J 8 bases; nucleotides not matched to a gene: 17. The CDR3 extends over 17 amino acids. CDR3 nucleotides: TGCAGTGCTAGAACGGGAGGGGGGCGGTTGGGGGGCGATGAGCAGTTCTTC. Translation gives CSARTGGGRLGGDEQFF.

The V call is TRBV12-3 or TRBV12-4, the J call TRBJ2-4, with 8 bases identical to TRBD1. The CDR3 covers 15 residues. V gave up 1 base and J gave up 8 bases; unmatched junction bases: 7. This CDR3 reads CASSLEGRGQYIQYF. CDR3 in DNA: TGTGCCAGCAGTTTAGAAGGCAGGGGGCAGTACATTCAGTACTTC.

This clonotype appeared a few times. The CDR3 reads CATVERDGNYGYTF. CDR3 bases: TGTGCCACCGTAGAAAGGGACGGCAACTATGGCTACACCTTC. The chain has TRBV6-1 and TRBJ1-2; a possible D gene is TRBD1 (5 bases). Germline V gives CDR1 MNHNS, CDR2 SASEGT. The CDR3 contains 14 residues. V was clipped by 10 bases and J by 2 bases, with 17 bases between them.

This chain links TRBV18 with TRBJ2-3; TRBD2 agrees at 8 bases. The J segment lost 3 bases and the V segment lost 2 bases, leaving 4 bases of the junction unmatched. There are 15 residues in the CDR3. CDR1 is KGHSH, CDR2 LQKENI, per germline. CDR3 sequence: CASSPETSATDTQYF. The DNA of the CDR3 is TGTGCCAGCTCACCAGAGACTAGCGCTACAGATACGCAGTATTTT.

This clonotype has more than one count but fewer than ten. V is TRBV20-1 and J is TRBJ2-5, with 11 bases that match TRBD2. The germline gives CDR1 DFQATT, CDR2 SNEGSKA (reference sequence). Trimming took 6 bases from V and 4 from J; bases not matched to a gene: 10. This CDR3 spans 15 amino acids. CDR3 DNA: TGCAGTGCCCTGGTAGCGGGAGGGGTAGGAGAGACCCAGTACTTC. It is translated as CSALVAGGVGETQYF.

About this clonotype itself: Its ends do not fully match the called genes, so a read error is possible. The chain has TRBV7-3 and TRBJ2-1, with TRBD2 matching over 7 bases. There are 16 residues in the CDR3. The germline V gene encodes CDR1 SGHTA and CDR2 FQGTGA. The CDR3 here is CASSLYAGVSDNEQFF. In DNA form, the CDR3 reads TGTGCCAGCAGCTTATACGCGGGGGTCTCCGACAATGAGCAGTTCTTC.

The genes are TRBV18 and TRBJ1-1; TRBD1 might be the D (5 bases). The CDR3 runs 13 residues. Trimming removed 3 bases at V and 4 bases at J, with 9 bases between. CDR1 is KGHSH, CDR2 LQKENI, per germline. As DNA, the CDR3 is TGTGCCAGCTCACCGGGGGATGGCACTGAAGCTTTCTTT. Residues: CASSPGDGTEAFF.

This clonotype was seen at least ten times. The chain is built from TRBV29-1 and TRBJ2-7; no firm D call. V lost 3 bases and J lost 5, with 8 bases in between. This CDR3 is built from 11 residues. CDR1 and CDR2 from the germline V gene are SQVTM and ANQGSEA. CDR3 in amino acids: CSVEAVHEQYF. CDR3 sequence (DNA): TGCAGCGTTGAGGCCGTCCACGAGCAGTACTTC.

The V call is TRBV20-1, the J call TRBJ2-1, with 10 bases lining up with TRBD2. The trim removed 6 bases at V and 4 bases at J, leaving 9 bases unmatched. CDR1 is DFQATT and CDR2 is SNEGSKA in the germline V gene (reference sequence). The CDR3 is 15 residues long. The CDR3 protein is CSAASSGGAYNEQFF. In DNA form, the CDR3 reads TGCAGTGCCGCTTCTAGCGGGGGAGCTTACAATGAGCAGTTCTTC.

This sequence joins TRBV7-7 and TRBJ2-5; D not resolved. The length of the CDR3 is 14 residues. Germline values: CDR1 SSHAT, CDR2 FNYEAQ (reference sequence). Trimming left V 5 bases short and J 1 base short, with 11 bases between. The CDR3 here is CASSQTGFQETQYF. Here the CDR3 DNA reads TGTGCCAGCAGCCAAACCGGTTTCCAAGAGACCCAGTACTTC.

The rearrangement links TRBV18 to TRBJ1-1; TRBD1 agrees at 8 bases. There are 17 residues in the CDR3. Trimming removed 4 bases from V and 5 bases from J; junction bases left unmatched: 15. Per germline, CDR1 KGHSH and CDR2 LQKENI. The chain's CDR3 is CASSLTGGTRLSTEAFF. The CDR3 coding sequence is TGTGCCAGCTCACTAACAGGGGGGACCCGGTTGTCAACTGAAGCTTTCTTT. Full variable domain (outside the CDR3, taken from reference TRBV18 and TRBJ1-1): NAGVMQNPRHLVRRRGQEARLRCSPMKGHSHVYWYRQLPEEGLKFMVYLQKENIIDESGMPKERFSAEFPKEGPSILRIQQVVRGDSAAYFCASSLTGGTRLSTEAFFGQGTRLTVV.

The CDR3 sequence: CASSSHGGVETQYF. The CDR3 bases are TGTGCCAGCAGCTCCCACGGGGGGGTGGAGACCCAGTACTTC. J is TRBJ2-5 and V is TRBV7-2; 8 nucleotides match TRBD2. V trimming: 4 bases; J trimming: 5 bases; junction bases outside the gene matches: 6. Germline CDR1 is SGHTA and CDR2 is FQGNSA. CDR3 length: 14 amino acids. The variable domain in full, with the rest retrieved from reference TRBV7-2 and TRBJ2-5, is GAGVSQSPSNKVTEKGKDVELRCDPISGHTALYWYRQSLGQGLEFLIYFQGNSAPDKSGLPSDRFSAERTGGSVSTLTIQRTQQEDSAVYLCASSSHGGVETQYFGPGTRLLVL.

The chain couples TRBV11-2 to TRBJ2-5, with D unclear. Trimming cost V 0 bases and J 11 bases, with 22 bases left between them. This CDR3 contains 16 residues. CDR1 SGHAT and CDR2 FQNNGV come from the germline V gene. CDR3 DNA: TGTGCCAGCAGCTTAGAAGCTGTGTACAGTTCGTACCAGCAGTACTTC. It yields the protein CASSLEAVYSSYQQYF.